This TCR beta chain was captured in a study of blood T cell repertoires in COVID-19 (dated by TCRdb to the early 2020s). Looking at the study overall: Samples from collaborators originated in the United States, Italy and Spain and spanned both the acute and convalescent phases of COVID-19. The repertoires were released in a freely available public database intended as a resource for research on the immune response to SARS-CoV-2. Nearly every sample came with metadata listing a de-identified subject ID, COVID-19 status, age in years and sex. The samples were drawn from the first 160 participants of the ongoing ImmuneRACE study and from some 1,300 subjects provided by 6 global collaborators. Where available, HLA class I and class II types were obtained from metadata supplied by the sample provider rather than from assay-based typing. Deeply sampled blood TCRbeta repertoires from subjects exposed to, actively infected with, or recovered from COVID-19 were included in the dataset. The prospective study material was composed of cDNA or gDNA derived from T cells, B-cell-depleted T cells, or PBMCs. Beyond this particular receptor, the publication reports: The amount of clinical and demographic metadata varied by source and participant and was provided uncurated.

In Seattle, one collaborating source enrolled patients while the infection was active and tracked those patients longitudinally over the course of disease. Each collaborating institution followed its own protocols to collect whole blood in K2EDTA tubes. For TCRbeta analysis, collaborators shipped samples as frozen whole blood, isolated PBMCs, or DNA extracted from either of those sample types. TCRbeta CDR3 regions were amplified from genomic DNA using the immunoSEQ Assay, a bias-controlled multiplex PCR. Processing in the source paper ran as follows. The number of nucleated cells in each sample was estimated from the amplification of reference gene primers within the assay. Sequence reads were collapsed and filtered to measure the absolute abundance of every unique TCRbeta CDR3 rearrangement. For each sample, productive Simpson clonality was calculated as the square root of Simpson's diversity index across productive rearrangements. In its TCRdb copy, this immuneACCESS table keeps in-frame sequences only and misses some clones. Where compared with another copy, unresolved V genes explain less than half of these, and the others have no known cause. Clone size and V and J calls were adopted from that table, with D and trimming inferred from the DNA. The sample table lists approximately 460,000 clones, 85% to 90% of them with a count of one. Around 0.95% of the sample rests with the top ten.

As concerns this clone: What antigen it recognizes has not been identified. Germline is not matched at one junction end, which may reflect a read error.

CDR1 is given as DFQATT and CDR2 as SNEGSKA, both from the germline V gene (reference sequence). The CDR3 sequence holds 11 residues, the cysteine and phenylalanine included. The sequence is cut down to CDR3 DNA, 33 bases in frame from base 1. Specimen: peripheral blood. The rearrangement joined TRBV20-1 to TRBJ2-3, and 7 junction bases match TRBD2. The clonotype was recovered from a man younger than 35 with COVID-19, enrolled during active disease. The sequenced DNA is TGTTCTGGGGGGGAGTTGGCTACGCAGTATTTT. Translated, this is CSGGELATQYF.